Each of the 32 T cell receptor beta chains below was sequenced from the same sample in a study of CDR3 diversity in severe acne. TCRdb re-called the PCR reads with MiXCR, one entry per CDR3 protein. The sample yields roughly 79,000 distinct CDR3 sequences, roughly 49% seen once. Input material: blood. The receptors were sampled from a male donor with severe acne vulgaris.

The chain links TRBV9 to TRBJ2-5; no reliable D call. The length of the CDR3 is 13 residues. The germline CDR1 and CDR2 sequences are SGDLS and YYNGEE. Trimming left V 4 bases short and J 0 bases short, with 7 bases between. The DNA for the CDR3 is TGTGCCAGCAGCAGCCGATACCAAGAGACCCAGTACTTC. Its translation: CASSSRYQETQYF. Variable domain in full (rest from reference TRBV9 and TRBJ2-5): DSGVTQTPKHLITATGQRVTLRCSPRSGDLSVYWYQQSLDQGLQFLIQYYNGEERAKGNILERFSAQQFPDLHSELNLSSLELGDSALYFCASSSRYQETQYFGPGTRLLVL.

About this clonotype: Here the CDR3 omits its conserved ending phenylalanine or tryptophan, so a read error is the likely source. The limits of the CDR3 on the DNA are not certain, so only TCRdb's listed CDR3 is given. The chain has TRBV9 and TRBJ2-1; whether TRBD2, the table's D call, matches the DNA was not checked. Germline values: CDR1 SGDLS, CDR2 YYNGEE. The CDR3 spans 15 residues, counting both ends. The CDR3 is CASSVGGNYGYTFGS.

V usage is TRBV20-1 and J usage is TRBJ1-2; D uncertain. The V gene's germline CDR1 is DFQATT and CDR2 SNEGSKA (reference sequence). This CDR3 has 13 amino acids. Trimming stripped 6 bases from V and 4 bases from J, with 15 bases between. In DNA form, the CDR3 reads TGCAGTGCCCCTCCCGACCAACCCTATGGCTACACCTTC. This sequence encodes CSAPPDQPYGYTF.

The J gene is TRBJ1-2, the V gene TRBV19; unclear D gene. The germline gives CDR1 LNHDA, CDR2 SQIVND (reference sequence). The CDR3 is made up of 13 amino acids. With 4 bases removed from V and 2 bases from J, the gap between germline ends came to 8 bases. CDR3 amino acids: CASSNTRNYGYTF. The CDR3 coding sequence is TGTGCCAGTAGTAATACACGGAACTATGGCTACACCTTC.

This rearrangement joins TRBV4-3 to TRBJ1-1; no definite D call. This CDR3 comprises 15 residues. Trimming cost V 1 base and J 2 bases, with 11 bases left between them. The germline CDR1 and CDR2 sequences are LGHNA and YSLEER. This chain's CDR3 is CASSQGRAVNTEAFF. As DNA, the CDR3 is TGCGCCAGCAGCCAAGGGAGGGCGGTTAACACTGAAGCTTTCTTT.

A note on this clonotype: Germline is not matched at one junction end, which may reflect a read error. The rearrangement uses TRBV7-2 and TRBJ2-7; possibly TRBD2 for D (5 bases). Germline V lookup: CDR1 SGHTA, CDR2 FQGNSA. There are 15 residues in the CDR3. The CDR3 nucleotides read TGCGCCAGCAGCGTTAGGACGGGCGGGTACGACGAGCAGTACTTC. Its protein product is CASSVRTGGYDEQYF.

This chain uses TRBV5-1 with TRBJ2-5, with D perhaps TRBD1 (5 bases). V lost 1 base to trimming and J lost 2 bases, with 12 bases between them. Per germline, CDR1 SGHRS and CDR2 YFSETQ. This CDR3 is built from 15 residues. CDR3 DNA: TGCGCCAGCAGCTTGTTGGGGCTTGGACAAGAGACCCAGTACTTC. Translating gives CASSLLGLGQETQYF.

The genes are TRBV4-3 and TRBJ2-2; 9 positions match TRBD1. The CDR3 covers 15 residues. The V gene's germline CDR1 is LGHNA and CDR2 YSLEER. The J segment lost 4 bases and the V segment lost 5 bases, leaving 5 bases of the junction unmatched. The CDR3 sequence is CASSYGTGLTGELFF. CDR3 DNA sequence: TGCGCCAGCAGCTACGGGACAGGGCTCACCGGGGAGCTGTTTTTT.

This sequence joins TRBV20-1 and TRBJ2-7, with TRBD2 matching over 8 bases. The CDR3 runs 12 residues. The J segment lost 3 bases and the V segment lost 6 bases, leaving 4 bases of the junction unmatched. CDR1 and CDR2 (germline): DFQATT, SNEGSKA (reference sequence). CDR3 protein: CSAVSGIYEQYF. CDR3 in DNA: TGCAGTGCCGTTAGCGGGATCTACGAGCAGTACTTC.

There are many counts of this clonotype. The V call is TRBV15, the J call TRBJ2-5; tentatively, D is TRBD2 (5 bases). Germline CDR1 and CDR2: LNHNV and YYDKDF (reference sequence). The germline V and J ends were trimmed by 5 bases and 1 base, with 14 bases remaining between them. This CDR3 spans 15 amino acids. In nucleotides, the CDR3 is TGTGCCACCAGCGACGACTACGGAACCCAAGAGACCCAGTACTTC. It encodes CATSDDYGTQETQYF.

This chain connects TRBV28 to TRBJ2-7; 7 nucleotides agree with TRBD2. There are 12 residues in the CDR3. The V and J ends lost 6 bases and 4 bases, in that order; junction bases with no gene match: 3. Germline V gene lookup returns CDR1 MDHEN and CDR2 SYDVKM. The DNA of the CDR3 is TGTGCCAGCAGCACGCGGGGGTACGAGCAGTACTTC. Encoded protein: CASSTRGYEQYF. The full variable domain, its missing parts supplied by reference TRBV28 and TRBJ2-7, is DVKVTQSSRYLVKRTGEKVFLECVQDMDHENMFWYRQDPGLGLRLIYFSYDVKMKEKGDIPEGYSVSREKKERFSLILESASTNQTSMYLCASSTRGYEQYFGPGTRLTVT.

There are many counts of this clonotype. The chain uses TRBV20-1 and TRBJ2-3; TRBD2 is a possible D gene (5 bases). This CDR3 region has 11 residues. Trimming cost V 4 bases and J 7 bases, with 9 bases left between them. The V gene's germline CDR1 is DFQATT and CDR2 SNEGSKA (reference sequence). CDR3 nucleotide sequence: TGCAGTGCTAACATAGCGAATACGCAGTATTTT. Encoded protein: CSANIANTQYF.

This clonotype was seen repeatedly, ten times or more. V gene TRBV20-1 combines with J gene TRBJ2-7; 12 nucleotides line up with TRBD2. V gave up 3 bases and J gave up 5 bases; unmatched junction bases: 2. The V gene's germline CDR1 is DFQATT and CDR2 SNEGSKA (reference sequence). CDR3 length: 13 amino acids. CDR3 amino acids: CSARGLAGHEQYV. The CDR3 DNA is TGCAGTGCTAGGGGACTAGCGGGTCACGAGCAGTACGTC.

This clonotype has at least ten counts. The CDR3 loop is CASSPWTDQPQHF. DNA for the CDR3: TGTGCCAGCAGCCCGTGGACAGATCAGCCCCAGCATTTT. This sequence joins TRBV3-1 and TRBJ1-5, with D tentatively TRBD1 (6 bases). Trimming pared 4 bases from V and 5 bases from J, leaving 9 bases between. The CDR3 runs 13 residues. CDR1 is LGHDT, CDR2 YNNKEL, per germline (reference sequence).

By share of the sample, this clonotype is medium-sized. The chain links TRBV20-1 to TRBJ2-2, with a possible D match to TRBD2 (5 bases). The CDR3 is made up of 15 amino acids. Germline V CDR1 and CDR2: DFQATT, SNEGSKA (reference sequence). Trimming took 6 bases from V and 1 from J, leaving 15 bases between them. The CDR3 loop is CSALISAKNTGELFF. In nucleotides, the CDR3 is TGCAGTGCCCTGATTAGCGCCAAGAACACCGGGGAGCTGTTTTTT.

About this clonotype: The limits of the CDR3 on the DNA are not certain, so only TCRdb's listed CDR3 is given. The gene calls are TRBV7-5 and TRBJ2-1; the table's D call TRBD1 went unverified against the DNA. TRBV7-5 is given as a pseudogene. The CDR3 has 14 amino acids, counting both end residues. The CDR3 here is CTSVPAVRGNEQFF.

Turning to this clonotype: A read error may produce the germline difference seen at one junction end. J is TRBJ2-6 and V is TRBV24-1, with TRBD1 matching 10 bases. The V gene's germline CDR1 is KGHDR and CDR2 SFDVKD. This CDR3 comprises 18 residues. CDR3 residues: CATSDRRDRGAGANVPTF. The CDR3 nucleotides are TGTGCCACCAGTGATAGGCGGGACAGGGGAGCTGGGGCCAACGTCCCGACTTTC.

By share, this clonotype counts as medium-sized. The chain recombines TRBV20-1 with TRBJ1-2; D gene ambiguous. Trimming pared 0 bases from V and 6 bases from J, leaving 11 bases between. Germline V gene sequence: CDR1 DFQATT, CDR2 SNEGSKA (reference sequence). CDR3 size: 13 residues. The CDR3 bases are TGCAGTGCTAGAGATCCTATTATGGATGGCTACACCTTC. Protein sequence: CSARDPIMDGYTF.

This rearrangement joins TRBV9 to TRBJ2-5; D remains ambiguous. Germline V gives CDR1 SGDLS, CDR2 YYNGEE. This CDR3 comprises 13 residues. Trimming removed 3 bases at V and 5 bases at J, with 11 bases between. Here the CDR3 DNA reads TGTGCCAGCAGCGGGCGCCCTCGGGAGACCCAGTACTTC. Its translation: CASSGRPRETQYF.

This clonotype is medium-sized in the sample. The genes are TRBV15 and TRBJ2-1, with 7 bases aligning to TRBD1. The V segment lost 3 bases and the J segment 3 bases; nucleotides outside the gene matches: 14. CDR3 length: 18 amino acids. In germline, CDR1 is LNHNV, CDR2 YYDKDF (reference sequence). The CDR3 spells CATSSPGTAFALYNEQFF. DNA for the CDR3: TGTGCCACCAGCAGTCCCGGGACAGCTTTCGCCCTCTACAATGAGCAGTTCTTC. The whole variable domain, remainder taken from reference TRBV15 and TRBJ2-1, is DAMVIQNPRYQVTQFGKPVTLSCSQTLNHNVMYWYQQKSSQAPKLLFHYYDKDFNNEADTPDNFQSRRPNTSFCFLDIRSPGLGDTAMYLCATSSPGTAFALYNEQFFGPGTRLTVL.

The chain carries TRBV24-1 and TRBJ2-5, with D perhaps matching TRBD1 or TRBD2 (5 bases each). This CDR3 contains 15 residues. V shed 1 base and J shed 6 bases, with 14 bases lying between them. Germline V gene data show CDR1 as KGHDR and CDR2 as SFDVKD. The DNA for the CDR3 is TGTGCCACCAGTGATTTCAGTGGAGAGGGGAAGACCCAGTACTTC. Protein sequence: CATSDFSGEGKTQYF.

The chain has TRBV6-2 or TRBV6-3 and TRBJ2-3; TRBD2 aligns across 14 bases. The CDR3 spans 18 residues. V dropped 6 bases and J dropped 1; count of bases not matched to a gene: 9. The germline V gene encodes CDR1 MNHEY and CDR2 SVGEGT. Here the CDR3 DNA reads TGTGCCAGCAGCAGGGGACTAGCGGGAGCGGGGGGCACAGATACGCAGTATTTT. Amino acid sequence: CASSRGLAGAGGTDTQYF.

The sample holds a few counts of this clonotype. The V and J genes are TRBV20-1 and TRBJ1-5; TRBD1 agrees at 11 bases. V shed 3 bases and J 5 bases; nucleotides not matched to a gene: 6. This CDR3 spans 15 amino acids. The germline CDR1 and CDR2 sequences are DFQATT and SNEGSKA (reference sequence). The CDR3 is CSASWDRGFDQPQHF. In DNA form, the CDR3 reads TGCAGTGCTAGTTGGGACAGGGGGTTCGATCAGCCCCAGCATTTT.

The chain combines TRBV25-1 with TRBJ1-2; TRBD1 aligns across 11 bases. The CDR3 consists of 16 residues. Germline lookup yields CDR1 MGHDK and CDR2 SYGVNS. Losses at the gene ends were 7 bases for V and 8 bases for J; bases not matched to a gene: 15. The CDR3 bases are TGTGCCAGCAACGGACAGGGGGCCCGCCCCGCCTTCGGCTACACCTTC. It yields the protein CASNGQGARPAFGYTF.

There are many counts of this clonotype. Here the CDR3 DNA reads TGTGCCAGCAGGATAGACTCTAGCACAGATACGCAGTATTTT. Protein product: CASRIDSSTDTQYF. The chain employs TRBV6-1 and TRBJ2-3, with unresolved D. The germline V and J ends were trimmed by 6 bases and 0 bases, with 10 bases remaining between them. This CDR3 has 14 amino acids. The germline CDR1 and CDR2 sequences are MNHNS and SASEGT.

As regards this clonotype: A read error may explain this, as a much larger clone is one base away. The chain carries TRBV20-1 and TRBJ2-2; a weak D match, TRBD1 (5 bases). Trimming removed 5 bases from V and 5 bases from J, with 15 bases in between. Germline V gives CDR1 DFQATT, CDR2 SNEGSKA (reference sequence). The CDR3 consists of 14 residues. CDR3 residues: CSARGNKGTGELFF. The CDR3 region has the DNA TGCAGTGCTCGCGGAAATAAGGGGACCGGGGAGCTGTTTTTT.

This clonotype was recorded many times. The chain links TRBV10-3 to TRBJ2-6; 7 bases agree with TRBD2. This CDR3 comprises 17 residues. V lost 4 bases to trimming and J lost 2 bases; unmatched junction nucleotides: 8. Germline V lookup: CDR1 ENHRY, CDR2 SYGVKD. The CDR3 sequence: CAISGEGGPAGANVLTF. The CDR3 region has the DNA TGTGCCATCAGTGGGGAGGGAGGGCCTGCTGGGGCCAACGTCCTGACTTTC.

The genes are TRBV25-1 and TRBJ1-5; TRBD1 agrees at 7 bases. V lost 7 bases, J lost 2 bases, and 5 bases stayed unmatched. Germline V lookup: CDR1 MGHDK, CDR2 SYGVNS. The CDR3 is 14 amino acids. In DNA form, the CDR3 reads TGTGCCAGCACCACAGGGGTAGGCAATCAGCCCCAGCATTTT. This gives the protein CASTTGVGNQPQHF. Looking up the rest from reference TRBV25-1 and TRBJ1-5 gives the full variable domain: EADIYQTPRYLVIGTGKKITLECSQTMGHDKMYWYQQDPGMELHLIHYSYGVNSTEKGDLSSESTVSRIRTEHFPLTLESARPSHTSQYLCASTTGVGNQPQHFGDGTRLSIL.

To note about this clonotype: The junction shows a germline mismatch at one end, possibly a read error. The chain combines TRBV7-6 with TRBJ2-7; 7 bases are shared with TRBD1. In germline, CDR1 is SGHVS, CDR2 FNYEAQ. The CDR3 has 14 residues. CDR3 DNA sequence: TGCGCCAGCAGCTTCCGGGACAGTGCCTACGAGCAGTACTTC. Protein product: CASSFRDSAYEQYF.

The V and J genes are TRBV29-1 and TRBJ2-7; no clear D gene. The CDR3 consists of 10 residues. The germline V gene encodes CDR1 SQVTM and CDR2 ANQGSEA. V lost 5 bases to trimming and J lost 4 bases, with 6 bases between them. The CDR3 loop reads CSVWDYEQYF. CDR3 sequence (DNA): TGCAGCGTTTGGGATTACGAGCAGTACTTC.

This clonotype was seen at least ten times. The V gene is TRBV9, the J gene TRBJ1-5; possible D gene TRBD1, 5 bases. Trimming removed 3 bases from V and 6 bases from J, with 10 bases in between. This CDR3 is built from 13 residues. Germline CDR1 reads SGDLS; CDR2 reads YYNGEE. CDR3 nucleotides: TGTGCCAGCAGCGGGGGTGGGGGTCAGCCCCAGCATTTT. Protein sequence: CASSGGGGQPQHF. The complete variable domain, with remaining parts taken from reference TRBV9 and TRBJ1-5, reads DSGVTQTPKHLITATGQRVTLRCSPRSGDLSVYWYQQSLDQGLQFLIQYYNGEERAKGNILERFSAQQFPDLHSELNLSSLELGDSALYFCASSGGGGQPQHFGDGTRLSIL.

The chain combines TRBV6-2 or TRBV6-3 with TRBJ1-1; D not certain. The germline V gene encodes CDR1 MNHEY and CDR2 SVGEGT. CDR3 length: 16 amino acids. V was shortened by 6 bases and J by 4 bases, with 21 bases between the two germline ends. The CDR3 DNA sequence: TGTGCCAGCAGCCCTAACGGTCGCACGGGAGGCACTGAAGCTTTCTTT. As protein: CASSPNGRTGGTEAFF.